This T cell receptor (beta chain) was sequenced for a study of blood T cell repertoires in COVID-19. On the study more broadly: Acute and convalescent COVID-19 specimens originated in the United States, Italy and Spain.

One Seattle source followed patients from active infection through their disease course. This CDR3 is 14 amino acids long. Trimming stripped 5 bases from V and 7 bases from J, with 18 bases between. Germline values: CDR1 SGHDT, CDR2 YYEEEE. Methods used by the authors: Reference gene primer amplification gave estimated nucleated cell counts. Generated by immunoSEQ multiplex PCR, the TCRdb table keeps only in-frame clones and is missing some. The V and J calls and clone size come from that table; D and trimming were worked out from the DNA. The data show some 80,000 clones, about 85% seen once. This receptor was identified in a man aged 55 to 70 with COVID-19, enrolled during active disease. Source material: peripheral blood. The chain uses TRBV5-6 and TRBJ2-5; the D gene is possibly TRBD1 (6 bases). CDR3 in amino acids: CASSPQFGGGTQYF. CDR3 coding DNA: TGTGCCAGCAGTCCCCAGTTTGGGGGCGGGACCCAGTACTTC. The whole variable domain, filled in from reference TRBV5-6 and TRBJ2-5, reads DAGVTQSPTHLIKTRGQQVTLRCSPKSGHDTVSWYQQALGQGPQFIFQYYEEEERQRGNFPDRFSGHQFPNYSSELNVNALLLGDSALYLCASSPQFGGGTQYFGPGTRLLVL.